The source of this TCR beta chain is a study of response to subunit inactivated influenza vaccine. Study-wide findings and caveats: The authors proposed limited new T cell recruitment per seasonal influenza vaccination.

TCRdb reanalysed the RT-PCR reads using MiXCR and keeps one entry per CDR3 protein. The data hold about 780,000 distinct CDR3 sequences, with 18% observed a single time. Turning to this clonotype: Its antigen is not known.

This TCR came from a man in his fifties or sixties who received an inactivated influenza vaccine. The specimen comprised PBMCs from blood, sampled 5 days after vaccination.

Here the CDR3 DNA reads TGTGCCAGCAGCCAGCCCCCCCACGGGGGTTACACAGATACGCAGTATTTT. Translating it yields CASSQPPHGGYTDTQYF. The chain links TRBV4-2 to TRBJ2-3, with D perhaps matching TRBD2 (6 bases). Germline lookup yields CDR1 LGHNA and CDR2 YNFKEQ. This CDR3 has 17 residues. V lost 3 bases and J 2 bases, leaving 18 bases between the germline ends.